This T cell receptor (beta chain) was recovered during a study of T cell responses to AZD1222 COVID-19 vaccine. Looking at the study overall: Second-dose schedules of about 4 or about 12 weeks were combined. General study results and limits: Clonal diversity may have been underestimated in mostly white British donors.

The data were produced by immunoSEQ multiplex PCR, yet TCRdb's version contains in-frame clones alone and is incomplete. Of roughly 130,000 clones listed, roughly 94% are singletons. Details on this clone: Its antigen is undetermined.

V shed 0 bases, J shed 2 bases, and the junction held 10 bases outside the gene matches. Germline CDR1 and CDR2: SGHTA and FQGNSA. The CDR3 consists of 19 residues. The TCR was taken from an adult in good health. The chain carries TRBV7-2 and TRBJ2-3; TRBD2 matches at 11 bases. Source: peripheral blood, taken on day 0 of AZD1222 vaccination. This CDR3 reads CASSLAKGLAGGATDTQYF. The CDR3 coding sequence is TGTGCCAGCAGCTTAGCAAAGGGTCTAGCGGGAGGAGCCACAGATACGCAGTATTTT.